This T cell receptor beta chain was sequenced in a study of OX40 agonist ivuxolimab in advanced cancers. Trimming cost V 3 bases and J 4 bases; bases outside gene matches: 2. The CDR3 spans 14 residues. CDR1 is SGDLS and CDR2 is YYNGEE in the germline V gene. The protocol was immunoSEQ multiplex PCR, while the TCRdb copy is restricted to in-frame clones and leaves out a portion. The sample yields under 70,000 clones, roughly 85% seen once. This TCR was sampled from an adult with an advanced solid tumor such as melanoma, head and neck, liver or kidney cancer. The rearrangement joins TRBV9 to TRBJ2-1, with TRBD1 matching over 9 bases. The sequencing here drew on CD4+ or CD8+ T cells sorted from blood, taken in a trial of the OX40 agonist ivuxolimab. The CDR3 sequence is CASSAGTGYNEQFF. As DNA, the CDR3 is TGTGCCAGCAGCGCCGGGACAGGGTACAATGAGCAGTTCTTC.